Following are 32 T cell receptor beta chains from one sample sequenced in a study of TIL therapy for anti-PD-1-resistant metastatic lung cancer (dated by TCRdb to the early 2020s). The time point label here, explained by the study, means: pre-treatment sample, taken before nivolumab and TIL therapy. TCR beta CDR3 regions were amplified from genomic DNA with the immunoSEQ v3 hsTCRB kit using bias-controlled multiplex PCR. Sourced from immuneACCESS, this table was stored by TCRdb with only in-frame sequences that have V and J called. A share of the clones is absent; for the studies checked, an unresolved V gene accounts for under half, and the remainder has no known explanation. The sample contains under 20,000 clones, 60% to 80% of them found a single time. Together, the top ten hold around 7.4% of the sample. The sequencing here drew on blood, taken at baseline. These receptors all stem from a person aged 25 to 79 with non-small cell lung cancer.

This chain connects TRBV10-3 to TRBJ1-3; D might be TRBD1 (5 bases). Germline CDR1 reads ENHRY; CDR2 reads SYGVKD. The CDR3 contains 14 residues. Between the trimmed V and J ends, which lost 9 bases and 1 base, there was a span of 13 bases. CDR3: CAIRGAGSGNTIYF. The CDR3 bases are TGTGCCATTCGTGGGGCGGGATCTGGAAACACCATATATTTT.

This sequence joins TRBV7-8 and TRBJ2-3, with a possible D match to TRBD2 (6 bases). Germline V gene sequence: CDR1 SGHVS, CDR2 FQNEAQ. The V end lost 1 base, the J end lost 5 bases, and 7 bases lay between the germline ends. The CDR3 runs 13 residues. CDR3 sequence (DNA): TGTGCCAGCAGCTTAGGGAGGGGAGATACGCAGTATTTT. Translated, it gives CASSLGRGDTQYF. The entire variable domain, with the rest obtained from reference TRBV7-8 and TRBJ2-3, is as follows: GAGVSQSPRYKVAKRGQDVALRCDPISGHVSLFWYQQALGQGPEFLTYFQNEAQLDKSGLPSDRFFAERPEGSVSTLKIQRTQQEDSAVYLCASSLGRGDTQYFGPGTRLTVL.

This clone has a single count. The J gene is TRBJ2-2, the V gene TRBV6-5; 8 nucleotides align to TRBD2. The V gene's germline CDR1 is MNHEY and CDR2 SVGAGI. Trimming removed 7 bases from V and 4 bases from J; junction bases left unmatched: 5. This CDR3 has 14 residues. In DNA, the CDR3 is TGTGCCAGCAAGATAGCGGGACTCACCGGGGAGCTGTTTTTT. Translation: CASKIAGLTGELFF.

V gene TRBV12-3 or TRBV12-4 combines with J gene TRBJ2-3; D is ambiguous. The CDR3 runs 13 residues. The V end was cut by 3 bases, the J end by 4 bases, with 8 bases between. CDR3 region: CASSFRTPDTQYF. The CDR3 bases are TGTGCCAGCAGTTTCCGTACCCCAGATACGCAGTATTTT.

The chain combines TRBV27 with TRBJ2-5, with 8 bases matching TRBD1. After removal of 3 bases from V and 2 bases from J, the junction contained 8 bases not matched to a gene. Germline assignment: CDR1 MNHEY and CDR2 SMNVEV (reference sequence). The CDR3 is 16 residues long. The chain's CDR3 is CASSLGRGRWQETQYF. The CDR3 region has the DNA TGTGCCAGCAGTTTGGGCAGGGGGCGCTGGCAAGAGACCCAGTACTTC.

In nucleotides, the CDR3 is TGTGCCACCAGCAGACGGGGGACTAGGGCCACAGATACGCAGTATTTT. As protein: CATSRRGTRATDTQYF. The chain links TRBV15 to TRBJ2-3, with 8 bases lining up with TRBD2. V lost 2 bases and J lost 2; bases outside the gene matches: 6. From germline, CDR1 is LNHNV and CDR2 YYDKDF (reference sequence). The CDR3 totals 16 residues.

The CDR3 region is CASSLEGNYGYTF. CDR3 in DNA: TGTGCCAGCAGCCTGGAGGGTAACTATGGCTACACCTTC. The chain has TRBV11-2 and TRBJ1-2; no definite D call. This CDR3 has 13 residues. The germline V gene has CDR1 SGHAT and CDR2 FQNNGV. The germline V and J ends were trimmed by 5 bases and 1 base, with 8 bases remaining between them.

V usage is TRBV19 and J usage is TRBJ2-5; 7 bases are shared with TRBD1. The CDR3 consists of 15 residues. Unmatched junction bases numbered 10, after V lost 5 bases and J lost 4 bases. The germline V gene has CDR1 LNHDA and CDR2 SQIVND (reference sequence). This chain's CDR3 is CASSPRDSGGETQYF. Here the CDR3 DNA reads TGTGCCAGTAGTCCCCGGGACAGCGGTGGAGAGACCCAGTACTTC.

The chain carries TRBV3-1 (or the pseudogene TRBV3-2) and TRBJ2-1; 9 bases line up with TRBD2. The germline V gene encodes CDR1 LGHDT and CDR2 YNNKEL (reference sequence). V lost 6 bases, J lost 5 bases, and 8 bases stayed unmatched. The CDR3 covers 15 residues. CDR3 sequence reads: CASRIAGAGDNEQFF. The CDR3 DNA reads TGTGCCAGCAGGATAGCGGGAGCGGGGGACAATGAGCAGTTCTTC.

This chain links TRBV4-2 with TRBJ1-6; 10 positions agree with TRBD1. V trimming: 1 base; J trimming: 13 bases; junction bases outside the gene matches: 4. Germline values: CDR1 LGHNA, CDR2 YNFKEQ. The CDR3 has 14 amino acids. This chain's CDR3 is CASSQGDRGSPLHF. CDR3 coding DNA: TGTGCCAGCAGCCAAGGGGACAGGGGTTCCCCCCTCCACTTT.

V usage is TRBV14 and J usage is TRBJ2-5; perhaps D is TRBD1 or TRBD2 (6 bases each). CDR1 and CDR2 (germline): SGHDN, FVKESK. The V and J ends lost 0 bases and 0 bases respectively, with 20 bases between them. The length of the CDR3 is 19 residues. DNA of the CDR3: TGTGCCAGCAGCCAAGATATTGAGTGGGGGGCACCTTACCAAGAGACCCAGTACTTC. The encoded protein is CASSQDIEWGAPYQETQYF.

This rearrangement joins TRBV7-8 to TRBJ1-2, with 11 bases identical to TRBD1. Per the germline V gene, CDR1 is SGHVS and CDR2 is FQNEAQ. This CDR3 comprises 15 residues. V dropped 4 bases and J dropped 8; count of bases not matched to a gene: 9. Here the CDR3 reads CASSSRTGGIDGYTF. The DNA for the CDR3 is TGTGCCAGCAGCTCTCGGACAGGGGGCATTGACGGCTACACCTTC. Variable domain in full (rest from reference TRBV7-8 and TRBJ1-2): GAGVSQSPRYKVAKRGQDVALRCDPISGHVSLFWYQQALGQGPEFLTYFQNEAQLDKSGLPSDRFFAERPEGSVSTLKIQRTQQEDSAVYLCASSSRTGGIDGYTFGSGTRLTVV.

The rearrangement uses TRBV28 and TRBJ1-4, with unresolved D. The CDR3 is made up of 15 amino acids. Deletions cut 2 bases from V and 0 bases from J, with 7 bases between. CDR1 is MDHEN and CDR2 is SYDVKM in the germline V gene. The CDR3 loop is CASSLKAATNEKLFF. The CDR3 DNA is TGTGCCAGCAGTTTAAAAGCAGCAACTAATGAAAAACTGTTTTTT.

The chain has TRBV30 and TRBJ2-2; D unclear. The V and J ends lost 1 base and 8 bases respectively, with 14 bases between them. This CDR3 region has 14 residues. The germline V gene has CDR1 GTSNPN and CDR2 SVGIG (reference sequence). The CDR3 coding sequence is TGTGCCTGGAGTGATCCAGGTCTCGTTGGGGAGCTGTTTTTT. Translation gives CAWSDPGLVGELFF.

The CDR3: CASSPYPGQGARYNTEAFF. Here the CDR3 DNA reads TGTGCCAGCAGCCCGTACCCAGGACAGGGGGCGAGGTATAACACTGAAGCTTTCTTT. V is TRBV14 and J is TRBJ1-1; 11 bases agree with TRBD1. The CDR3 runs to 19 residues. Germline V CDR1 and CDR2: SGHDN, FVKESK. V was clipped by 4 bases and J by 2 bases; unmatched bases: 15.

Remarks on this clone: This sample includes further DNA sequences coding for the same CDR3. The J gene is TRBJ1-1, the V gene TRBV11-2; D not certain. The CDR3 covers 13 residues. Germline V gene sequence: CDR1 SGHAT, CDR2 FQNNGV. V lost 1 base, J lost 2 bases, and 5 bases lay in between. Here the CDR3 DNA reads TGTGCCAGCAGCTTAGGTCGTAACACTGAAGCTTTCTTT. Residues: CASSLGRNTEAFF.

The CDR3 DNA sequence: TGTGCCAGCAGCTTAGGTAATCAGCCCCAGCATTTT. This codes for CASSLGNQPQHF. The V gene is TRBV7-2, the J gene TRBJ1-5, with D uncertain. This CDR3 has 12 amino acids. CDR1 is SGHTA, CDR2 FQGNSA, per germline. V was trimmed by 1 base and J by 4 bases, leaving 2 bases between them.

V gene TRBV28 combines with J gene TRBJ2-4, with no clear D. The germline V gene has CDR1 MDHEN and CDR2 SYDVKM. The germline V and J ends were trimmed by 7 bases and 0 bases, with 13 bases remaining between them. The CDR3 runs 15 residues. The CDR3 spells CASKTLNLAKNIQYF. Here the CDR3 DNA reads TGTGCCAGCAAGACCCTTAACCTAGCCAAAAACATTCAGTACTTC.

This clone was counted a few times. This sequence joins TRBV5-5 and TRBJ2-7; the D gene is possibly TRBD2 (6 bases). Germline CDR1 SGHKS, CDR2 YYEKEE (reference sequence). There are 14 residues in the CDR3. The ends were cut back, 2 bases at V and 4 bases at J, with 13 bases in the middle. DNA for the CDR3: TGTGCCAGCAGCTTAATACTAGCAGCATACGAGCAGTACTTC. This translates into CASSLILAAYEQYF.

The chain couples TRBV15 to TRBJ1-5; D unresolved. Trimming shortened V by 0 bases and J by 10 bases, and 10 bases separated the two germline ends. This CDR3 is 13 amino acids long. Germline CDR1 and CDR2: LNHNV and YYDKDF (reference sequence). The CDR3 DNA reads as TGTGCCACCAGCAGAGAGGGGTTGGGCCCCCAGCATTTT. Residues: CATSREGLGPQHF.

This rearrangement joins TRBV15 to TRBJ2-1; the D gene could be TRBD1 or TRBD2 (5 bases each). V gave up 1 base and J gave up 1 base, with 8 bases separating them. The CDR3 extends over 15 amino acids. Germline CDR1 reads LNHNV; CDR2 reads YYDKDF (reference sequence). The CDR3 region is CATSRGGASYNEQFF. CDR3 nucleotides: TGTGCCACCAGCAGAGGAGGGGCGTCCTACAATGAGCAGTTCTTC.

The J gene is TRBJ2-1, the V gene TRBV2; TRBD2 matches at 8 bases. V was clipped by 6 bases and J by 5 bases; unmatched bases: 9. CDR3 length equals 15 residues. CDR1 and CDR2 from the germline V gene are SNHLY and FYNNEI. In DNA, the CDR3 is TGTGCCAGCAGACCCCGGGCGGGGGGTAACAATGAGCAGTTCTTC. Translated: CASRPRAGGNNEQFF.

This clone appeared a few times. J is TRBJ1-5 and V is TRBV19; 8 positions match TRBD1. This CDR3 is built from 13 residues. Germline-derived CDR1 and CDR2 are LNHDA and SQIVND (reference sequence). The ends lost 8 bases at V and 6 bases at J; junction bases unmatched: 6. CDR3 protein: CASGRGRGQPQHF. Here the CDR3 DNA reads TGTGCCAGTGGCAGGGGGCGCGGTCAGCCCCAGCATTTT.

This chain uses TRBV5-1 with TRBJ1-4; perhaps TRBD1 as D (5 bases). Germline CDR1 reads SGHRS; CDR2 reads YFSETQ. The CDR3 has 13 amino acids. Trimming shortened V by 3 bases and J by 7 bases, and 10 bases separated the two germline ends. This CDR3 reads CASSSGTVEKLFF. For the CDR3, the DNA is TGCGCCAGCAGCTCCGGGACGGTTGAAAAACTGTTTTTT.

V usage is TRBV30 and J usage is TRBJ2-1; 10 bases line up with TRBD2. Losses at the gene ends were 5 bases for V and 1 base for J; bases not matched to a gene: 2. CDR1 and CDR2 from the germline V gene are GTSNPN and SVGIG (reference sequence). The CDR3 loop spans 14 amino acids. The CDR3 region is CAWGGLASYNEQFF. DNA of the CDR3: TGTGCCTGGGGGGGACTAGCGTCCTACAATGAGCAGTTCTTC.

This clone was recorded once. The chain links TRBV4-2 to TRBJ2-3, with D perhaps TRBD2 (6 bases). V lost 0 bases and J 1 base, leaving 11 bases between the germline ends. The CDR3 sequence is 16 residues long. Germline V CDR1 and CDR2: LGHNA, YNFKEQ. CDR3 region: CASSQDDPGGTDTQYF. CDR3 in DNA: TGTGCCAGCAGCCAAGATGACCCGGGGGGCACAGATACGCAGTATTTT.

The chain combines TRBV5-6 with TRBJ1-2, with TRBD1 matching 9 bases. V lost 4 bases, J lost 8 bases, and 9 bases stayed unmatched. CDR3 size: 14 residues. Germline lookup yields CDR1 SGHDT and CDR2 YYEEEE. The CDR3 DNA sequence: TGTGCCAGCAGCCCACAGGGGGCAGAGGGGGGCTACACCTTC. Protein product: CASSPQGAEGGYTF.

This rearrangement joins TRBV28 to TRBJ2-7; TRBD1 matches at 9 bases. V gave up 1 base and J gave up 5 bases; unmatched junction bases: 6. Germline loops: CDR1 MDHEN, CDR2 SYDVKM. The CDR3 runs 15 residues. The CDR3 nucleotides read TGTGCCAGCAGTTTATTGGGGACAGGGAAGGACGAGCAGTACTTC. Translated: CASSLLGTGKDEQYF.

The V call is TRBV20-1, the J call TRBJ2-5; D is undetermined. Germline V gene sequence: CDR1 DFQATT, CDR2 SNEGSKA (reference sequence). The CDR3 covers 11 residues. Trimming removed 5 bases from V and 3 bases from J, with 7 bases in between. CDR3 amino acids: CSAYPEETQYF. CDR3 sequence (DNA): TGCAGTGCTTACCCCGAAGAGACCCAGTACTTC.

The rearrangement joins TRBV6-5 to TRBJ2-3; D remains unclear. The CDR3 has 15 amino acids. Germline assignment: CDR1 MNHEY and CDR2 SVGAGI. Trimming pared 8 bases from V and 8 bases from J, leaving 23 bases between. CDR3 in amino acids: CASLPPASRSGTQYF. CDR3 DNA sequence: TGTGCCAGCCTTCCCCCAGCTTCCCGGTCAGGTACGCAGTATTTT.

This clone has just one count. The chain links TRBV9 to TRBJ2-1; D may be TRBD2 (6 bases). Looked up from germline, CDR1 is SGDLS and CDR2 is YYNGEE. The CDR3 is 14 amino acids. V dropped 2 bases and J dropped 4 bases, with 10 bases sitting between them. The CDR3 loop is CASSVREAYNEQFF. CDR3 in DNA: TGTGCCAGCAGCGTGAGGGAGGCTTACAATGAGCAGTTCTTC.

This clone showed up just a few times. J is TRBJ2-1 and V is TRBV11-3; 8 bases match TRBD2. V lost 1 base and J lost 7; bases outside the gene matches: 9. The CDR3 length is 16 residues. The germline V gene has CDR1 SGHNT and CDR2 YENEEA. The CDR3 loop is CASSLGISGVFNEQFF. The CDR3 region has the DNA TGTGCCAGCAGCTTAGGGATTAGCGGGGTGTTTAATGAGCAGTTCTTC.